This TCR beta chain was retrieved from a study of blood T cell repertoires in COVID-19. The overall study: Some COVID-19 samples were acute and others convalescent; all came from the United States, Italy and Spain. T cells, B-cell-depleted T cells, or PBMCs supplied cDNA or gDNA.

The CDR3 extends over 17 amino acids. With 2 bases removed from V and 0 bases from J, the gap between germline ends came to 18 bases. Looked up from germline, CDR1 is SGHNT and CDR2 is YYREEE (reference sequence). The data were produced by immunoSEQ multiplex PCR, yet TCRdb's version contains in-frame clones alone and is incomplete. The repertoire has about 55,000 clones, more than 70% of them found once; the top ten carry roughly 8.4%. The chain couples TRBV5-4 to TRBJ2-7; weak D call: TRBD2 (5 bases). The sequenced sample was peripheral blood. This TCR came from a man between 60 and 70 years old with active COVID-19. CDR3 sequence: CASSLPRVPDYSYEQYF. The CDR3 DNA sequence: TGTGCCAGCAGCTTACCCCGAGTGCCTGACTACTCCTACGAGCAGTACTTC.